These T cell receptor beta chains were read from a single sample in a study of cytomegalovirus exposure and HLA in healthy donors. Using immunoSEQ multiplex PCR, the repertoire was profiled, and TCRdb retains in-frame clones only, with some absent. Among 150,000 to 200,000 clones listed, 85% to 90% were seen once. The sample comprised PBMCs. The source of these receptors is a woman aged 18-35 years in good health and CMV-seronegative. The CDR3 runs from the conserved cysteine through the conserved F or W. The D gene is left open where the match is weak. Size tells how often a clone was seen (once, few, many) or the class of an expanded clone, and some rows leave it out.

CDR3 length	clone size	V gene	D gene	J gene	CDR3 DNA	CDR3 protein
16	.	TRBV25-1	TRBD1	TRBJ1-1	TGTGCCAGCAGCGAACAGGGGGCTGCTCTGAACACTGAAGCTTTCTTT	CASSEQGAALNTEAFF
16	.	TRBV19	TRBD1	TRBJ1-1	TGTGCCAGTAGTAAACCCCGGGACAGTATTCGATCTGAAGCTTTCTTT	CASSKPRDSIRSEAFF
16	.	TRBV2	.	TRBJ2-1	TGTGCCAGCACCCTAAGGAGGGGTCCTAGCTACAATGAGCAGTTCTTC	CASTLRRGPSYNEQFF
15	.	TRBV5-4	.	TRBJ1-1	TGTGCCAGCAGCTTGGCCAAGGCCGCGGGGACTGAAGCTTTCTTT	CASSLAKAAGTEAFF
14	once	TRBV5-5	TRBD1	TRBJ1-4	TGTGCCAGCAGCTTGGAGACAGGGGGCGGAAAACTGTTTTTT	CASSLETGGGKLFF
14	.	TRBV9	TRBD2	TRBJ2-7	TGTGCCAGCAGCATTGGACTAGGTCTCGACGAGCAGTACTTC	CASSIGLGLDEQYF
14	.	TRBV7-9	.	TRBJ2-7	TGTTCCAGCAGCTTACAGGGAAGTTCATACGAGCAGTACTTC	CSSSLQGSSYEQYF
14	.	TRBV5-1	TRBD2	TRBJ2-3	TGCGCCAGCAGCTTGGGCGGGAGCAGGGATACGCAGTATTTT	CASSLGGSRDTQYF
15	.	TRBV7-9	TRBD1	TRBJ1-1	TGTGCCAGCAGCCCGCCGGGACAGCGGCACACTGAAGCTTTCTTT	CASSPPGQRHTEAFF
14	.	TRBV30	.	TRBJ1-4	TGTGCCTGGAGTGCGCCGGGATCTAATGAAAAACTGTTTTTT	CAWSAPGSNEKLFF
20	.	TRBV15	TRBD2	TRBJ2-1	TGTGCCACCAGCAGAGGCACCAGGATCTTTAGCGGGAGCTATGGCAATGAGCAGTTCTTC	CATSRGTRIFSGSYGNEQFF
14	.	TRBV19	.	TRBJ1-5	TGTGCCAGTAGTATTCCCCTAAGCAATCAGCCCCAGCATTTT	CASSIPLSNQPQHF
16	.	TRBV18	.	TRBJ1-5	TGTGCCAGCTCACCAAACATAACGGGTTTCAATCAGCCCCAGCATTTT	CASSPNITGFNQPQHF
14	few	TRBV5-1	.	TRBJ2-3	TGCGCCAGCAGCTCCAGGGGGGGCACAGATACGCAGTATTTT	CASSSRGGTDTQYF
15	.	TRBV6-1	.	TRBJ2-7	TGTGCCAGCAGTGACCTTACAGGGAAGGATTACGAGCAGTACTTC	CASSDLTGKDYEQYF
15	.	TRBV5-1	.	TRBJ1-2	TGCGCCAGCAGCCCGGAGGAGTGGCGGAACTATGGCTACACCTTC	CASSPEEWRNYGYTF
14	.	TRBV11-3	TRBD2	TRBJ2-7	TGTGCCAGCAGCGCTAGCGGGACCCTCGACGAGCAGTACTTC	CASSASGTLDEQYF
15	.	TRBV27	TRBD1	TRBJ2-7	TGTGCCAGCAGTTATTCAGGGGGCAGCTCCTACGAGCAGTACTTC	CASSYSGGSSYEQYF